The 2 T cell receptor beta chains listed next were all sequenced from one sample in a study of cytomegalovirus exposure and HLA in healthy donors. PCR primers comprised 60 Vbeta and 13 Jbeta primers. This table comes from immunoSEQ multiplex PCR, and its TCRdb copy is limited to in-frame clones, with some not included. Of roughly 190,000 clones listed, just under 75% are singletons. The specimen was PBMCs. These receptors were taken from a woman aged 25 to 39 in good health and CMV-seropositive.

The V gene is TRBV7-9, the J gene TRBJ1-4; 7 bases line up with TRBD1. The V gene end was trimmed by 5 bases and the J gene end by 6 bases; junction bases not matched to a gene: 6. The germline V gene encodes CDR1 SEHNR and CDR2 FQNEAQ (reference sequence). This CDR3 has 14 residues. CDR3 region: CASSPDRYHEKLFF. In DNA form, the CDR3 reads TGTGCCAGCAGCCCGGACAGGTACCATGAAAAACTGTTTTTT.

The chain carries TRBV28 and TRBJ1-4; 9 positions agree with TRBD1. The CDR3 is 16 residues long. Losses at the gene ends were 6 bases for V and 1 base for J; bases not matched to a gene: 6. CDR1 and CDR2 (germline): MDHEN, SYDVKM. DNA of the CDR3: TGTGCCAGCAGGGCCGGGACAGGGCTAACTAATGAAAAACTGTTTTTT. This gives the protein CASRAGTGLTNEKLFF. Full variable domain (rest looked up from reference TRBV28 and TRBJ1-4): DVKVTQSSRYLVKRTGEKVFLECVQDMDHENMFWYRQDPGLGLRLIYFSYDVKMKEKGDIPEGYSVSREKKERFSLILESASTNQTSMYLCASRAGTGLTNEKLFFGSGTQLSVL.